This T cell receptor (beta chain) emerged from a study of blood T cell repertoires in COVID-19. Here immunoSEQ multiplex PCR was the method, and the copy in TCRdb shows in-frame clones only, minus some. This table holds 350,000 to 400,000 clones, around 92% found once. Germline loops: CDR1 GTSNPN, CDR2 SVGIG (reference sequence). The CDR3 is made up of 17 amino acids. The ends were cut back, 1 base at V and 1 base at J, with 19 bases in the middle. Clinical histories supplied by participants themselves formed the basis of cohort assignment. This clonotype originated in a woman aged 30 to 39 who had recovered from COVID-19. Sequencing input: PBMCs or T cells enriched from blood (not recorded which). The rearrangement uses TRBV30 and TRBJ1-1; maybe TRBD1 (6 bases). The CDR3 here is CAWSAASDSRRNTEAFF. The CDR3 DNA is TGTGCCTGGAGTGCGGCGTCGGACAGCCGGAGGAACACTGAAGCTTTCTTT.